The clone carrying this TCR beta chain was recorded many times. The antigen is unknown. Germline V lookup: CDR1 SGHRS, CDR2 YFSETQ. The V end was cut by 4 bases, the J end by 0 bases, with 11 bases between. The CDR3 has 14 amino acids. The sample originates from a study of blood T cells in healthy people across ages. Whole-study findings and limits: Older age coincided with a roughly linear decline in TCR beta diversity per million T cells.

Donors were systemically healthy Caucasian individuals from Russia aged roughly 6 to 100 years. A second 7 to 11 cycle PCR used barcoded and J-beta primers. Carrying 12 random nucleotides, a template-switch adaptor labeled each individual cDNA molecule. TCRdb fed the 5' RACE reads into MiXCR, producing one record per CDR3 protein. Counted here are roughly 1.6 million distinct CDR3 sequences, 30% to 35% occurring once; the ten biggest clones make up around 11%. Sequencing was done on a sample of blood. This receptor was identified in a woman between 25 and 40 years old in good health. The gene calls are TRBV5-1 and TRBJ2-7; D gene uncertain. In DNA form, the CDR3 reads TGCGCCAGCAGCCCCTTCTCGGACTCCTACGAGCAGTACTTC. The encoded protein is CASSPFSDSYEQYF.